The source of this T cell receptor (beta chain) is a study of blood T cell repertoires in COVID-19. Study as a whole: Acute-phase and convalescent COVID-19 samples originated in the United States, Italy and Spain. The cDNA or gDNA used as material had been derived from T cells, B-cell-depleted T cells, or PBMCs.

Methods used by the authors: Reference gene primer amplification yielded estimated nucleated cell counts. Assay: immunoSEQ multiplex PCR; the TCRdb copy retains only in-frame clones and omits some. D and trimming come from the DNA, and the V and J calls and clone size come from that table. The sample records about 220,000 clones, roughly 85% being singletons. A few counts support this clone. Trimming shortened V by 0 bases and J by 7 bases, and 6 bases separated the two germline ends. This CDR3 has 12 amino acids. Germline V CDR1 and CDR2: SQVTM, ANQGSEA. The sequencing input was peripheral blood. This clonotype originated in a woman older than 75 with acute or convalescent COVID-19. The chain uses TRBV29-1 and TRBJ1-4; the D gene is possibly TRBD1 (5 bases). The CDR3 region has the DNA TGCAGCGTTGAAGACAGGGCTGAAAAACTGTTTTTT. Protein: CSVEDRAEKLFF.